The text below deals with one T cell receptor (beta chain). Its antigen is currently unknown. This clone may be a read error of a much larger clone one base away. This entry comes from a study of tumor-infiltrating lymphocytes in primary liver carcinoma. Study-wide background: Male and female patients aged 30 to 69 years made up the cohort. T1-T3 N0M0 was the stage of the tumors, which were about 4.2 to 11 cm across.

Germline V gives CDR1 MNHNY, CDR2 SVGAGI (reference sequence). CDR3 length: 15 amino acids. The ends lost 1 base at V and 10 bases at J; junction bases unmatched: 10. Unsorted whole blood yielded the blood RNA, and germline DNA was also extracted. Study-level results: Tumor-blood pairs (like tumor-adjacent pairs) overlapped less than tumor region pairs did. Top-250-clone fractions were significantly higher in tumors than in blood (p = 0.039).

From roughly 0.5 ug total RNA, TCR beta cDNA was generated with a primer in the constant region. Three rounds of nested multiplex PCR with slightly modified ARM-PCR produced TCR beta libraries. TRBV1-TRBV30 forward primers paired with a C-beta reverse primer drove the first two PCR rounds, approximately 11 cycles each. TCRdb recomputed calls from the multiplex PCR reads with MiXCR, one row per CDR3 protein. The repertoire holds approximately 210,000 distinct CDR3 sequences, with 65% as singletons. The TCR sequence derives from a woman aged 60-75 years with primary liver carcinoma and hepatitis B virus infection. The sequenced sample consisted of peripheral blood. This chain links TRBV6-6 with TRBJ1-5; 7 nucleotides agree with TRBD1. DNA of the CDR3: TGTGCCAGCAGTTACTTAGACAGGGCAATCAATCCCCAGCATTTT. It codes for CASSYLDRAINPQHF.